A selection of T cell receptor beta chains follows, all from one sample in a study of shared clonotypes between healthy human individuals. Profiling relied on immunoSEQ multiplex PCR, and the TCRdb table lists in-frame clones only, not all of them. Among around 560,000 clones listed, roughly 95% were seen once. Material: naive CD8+ T cells sorted from blood. The receptors come from a woman in her 30s in good health. CDR3s include the opening cysteine and the closing phenylalanine or tryptophan. The D gene is left open where the match is weak. Clone size is stated in some rows and not others, as once, few, many or a class when expanded.

V gene	J gene	D gene	clone size	CDR3 protein	CDR3 DNA
TRBV5-4	TRBJ2-5	.	.	CASSLESEETQYF	TGTGCCAGCAGCTTGGAGTCAGAGGAGACCCAGTACTTC
TRBV2	TRBJ2-7	TRBD1	.	CASSDPGQVLSEQYF	TGTGCCAGCAGTGATCCGGGACAGGTCCTATCTGAGCAGTACTTC
TRBV7-9	TRBJ1-6	.	.	CASTEPSNSPLHF	TGTGCCAGCACCGAACCGAGCAATTCACCCCTCCACTTT
TRBV27	TRBJ2-7	TRBD1	.	CASRNPGQGLYEQYF	TGTGCCAGCAGGAACCCGGGACAGGGGCTATACGAGCAGTACTTC
TRBV7-8	TRBJ2-7	.	.	CASSLAVTGELDYEQYF	TGTGCCAGCAGCTTAGCGGTAACCGGCGAGCTAGACTACGAGCAGTACTTC
TRBV15	TRBJ2-1	TRBD2	.	CATSSTSGLPSFYNEQFF	TGTGCCACCAGCAGTACTAGCGGGTTACCGAGCTTCTACAATGAGCAGTTCTTC
TRBV5-6	TRBJ2-1	.	.	CASSLAVGWGSPYYNEQFF	TGTGCCAGCAGCTTGGCCGTGGGTTGGGGCAGCCCCTATTACAATGAGCAGTTCTTC
TRBV28	TRBJ1-2	.	.	CASSLGQTLYGYTF	TGTGCCAGCAGTTTGGGGCAGACCCTGTATGGCTACACCTTC
TRBV10-1	TRBJ2-7	TRBD2	.	CASSEGTSANEQYF	TGCGCCAGCAGTGAGGGGACTAGCGCCAACGAGCAGTACTTC
TRBV5-4	TRBJ2-3	.	once	CASSLPAASRGLGTDTQYF	TGTGCCAGCAGCTTGCCCGCCGCTAGTAGGGGGTTGGGCACAGATACGCAGTATTTT
TRBV5-6	TRBJ2-7	.	.	CASRMRGRELEQYF	TGTGCCAGCAGAATGAGGGGACGGGAGCTCGAGCAGTACTTC
TRBV28	TRBJ2-7	.	.	CASSLLTVNAGYEQYF	TGTGCCAGCAGTTTACTGACCGTTAATGCGGGCTACGAGCAGTACTTC
TRBV19	TRBJ1-1	TRBD1	once	CASSIISTGVSEAFF	TGTGCCAGTAGTATAATCTCGACAGGGGTGAGTGAAGCTTTCTTT
TRBV9	TRBJ1-4	.	.	CASSSREGEDEKLFF	TGTGCCAGCAGCTCCCGGGAAGGGGAGGATGAAAAACTGTTTTTT
TRBV2	TRBJ2-7	TRBD2	.	CASRGTSAWEQYF	TGTGCCAGCAGGGGGACTAGTGCCTGGGAGCAGTACTTC
TRBV4-1	TRBJ2-1	.	.	CASSQEWNNEQFF	TGCGCCAGCAGCCAAGAATGGAACAATGAGCAGTTCTTC
TRBV5-4	TRBJ2-1	TRBD2	.	CASAGGANEQFF	TGTGCCAGCGCGGGAGGGGCCAATGAGCAGTTCTTC
TRBV30	TRBJ2-3	.	once	CAWSAWGPPGADTQYF	TGTGCCTGGAGTGCCTGGGGCCCGCCAGGGGCAGATACGCAGTATTTT
TRBV9	TRBJ1-3	TRBD1	.	CASSSRDSFSGNTIYF	TGTGCCAGCAGCTCCCGGGACAGCTTCTCTGGAAACACCATATATTTT
TRBV19	TRBJ1-1	.	.	CASSRFGTEAFF	TGTGCCAGTAGTAGATTTGGCACTGAAGCTTTCTTT
TRBV7-9	TRBJ2-3	TRBD2	.	CASSPAGVTDTQYF	TGTGCCAGCAGCCCAGCGGGAGTGACAGATACGCAGTATTTT
TRBV15	TRBJ2-2	.	.	CATSQAEMNTGELFF	TGTGCCACCAGTCAAGCGGAAATGAACACCGGGGAGCTGTTTTTT
TRBV28	TRBJ1-5	.	once	CASSWEGGGQPQHF	TGTGCCAGCAGTTGGGAGGGGGGCGGTCAGCCCCAGCATTTT
TRBV19	TRBJ1-2	.	.	CASSKVRNYTF	TGTGCCAGTAGTAAGGTTAGAAACTACACCTTC
TRBV28	TRBJ1-5	.	.	CASSSAGLNQPQHF	TGTGCCAGCAGTTCTGCCGGTCTGAATCAGCCCCAGCATTTT
TRBV20-1	TRBJ2-7	.	.	CSAKNGQYF	TGCAGTGCCAAAAACGGGCAGTACTTC
TRBV19	TRBJ2-2	TRBD1	.	CASSLWTGENTGELFF	TGTGCCAGTAGTTTATGGACAGGTGAAAACACCGGGGAGCTGTTTTTT
TRBV27	TRBJ1-1	.	.	CASRTGRAEAFF	TGTGCCAGCAGGACAGGAAGGGCTGAGGCTTTCTTT
TRBV9	TRBJ2-4	.	.	CASSVEGGADIQYF	TGTGCCAGCAGCGTAGAAGGCGGCGCGGACATTCAGTACTTC
TRBV19	TRBJ1-5	.	.	CASSIDHPTGEESNQPQHF	TGTGCCAGTAGTATAGACCACCCGACAGGAGAAGAGAGCAATCAGCCCCAGCATTTT
TRBV5-6	TRBJ2-7	TRBD2	.	CASSLGLAGGKTYEQYF	TGTGCCAGCAGCCTGGGACTAGCGGGAGGTAAAACCTACGAGCAGTACTTC
TRBV9	TRBJ1-3	.	.	CASSPGGSISGNTIYF	TGTGCCAGCAGCCCCGGCGGGAGTATTTCTGGAAACACCATATATTTT
TRBV27	TRBJ1-1	TRBD1	.	CASSSTGGNTEAFF	TGTGCCAGCAGTTCAACAGGGGGCAACACTGAAGCTTTCTTT
TRBV25-1	TRBJ2-1	TRBD2	.	CASSENAVGLAGNEQFF	TGTGCCAGCAGTGAAAATGCCGTGGGACTAGCGGGGAATGAGCAGTTCTTC
TRBV10-2	TRBJ2-1	.	.	CATSGVKGLGVDNEQFF	TGCGCCACCTCAGGGGTGAAGGGTTTAGGGGTTGACAATGAGCAGTTCTTC
TRBV19	TRBJ2-6	.	.	CASKIRDGDSGANVLTF	TGTGCCAGTAAAATCCGGGACGGTGACTCTGGGGCCAACGTCCTGACTTTC
TRBV5-1	TRBJ2-1	.	.	CASSLGMGNEQFF	TGCGCCAGCAGCTTAGGTATGGGGAATGAGCAGTTCTTC
TRBV10-1	TRBJ2-1	.	.	CASSEYGGVNEQFF	TGCGCCAGCAGTGAGTACGGCGGGGTGAATGAGCAGTTCTTC
TRBV10-3	TRBJ2-7	TRBD1	.	CAISTPGQGNYEQYF	TGTGCCATCAGTACTCCGGGACAGGGGAATTACGAGCAGTACTTC
TRBV28	TRBJ2-1	.	.	CASSFPDEQFF	TGTGCCAGCAGTTTCCCTGATGAGCAGTTCTTC
TRBV9	TRBJ2-1	.	.	CASSSAEGAYNEQFF	TGTGCCAGCAGCTCCGCGGAGGGGGCCTACAATGAGCAGTTCTTC
TRBV15	TRBJ2-1	TRBD1	.	CATSRQRHFTGGGNEQFF	TGTGCCACCAGCAGACAGAGGCATTTTACAGGGGGCGGGAATGAGCAGTTCTTC